One and the same sample provided the 20 T cell receptor beta chains below, sequenced in a study of neurological immune-mediated disorders. TCRdb reanalysed the 5' RACE reads using MiXCR and keeps one entry per CDR3 protein. The table records more than 75,000 distinct CDR3 sequences, around a tenth of them present only once. The sample consisted of PBMCs. All receptors come from a man in his forties or fifties in good health.

To note about this clonotype: Given a much more abundant clone one base away, this may be a read error. The CDR3 DNA reads TGCAGTGCTAGGTCTCACGGGACTAGCGGGGGAAATGAGCAGTTCTTC. This sequence encodes CSARSHGTSGGNEQFF. The chain carries TRBV20-1 and TRBJ2-1; TRBD2 matches 14 bases. This CDR3 contains 16 residues. Losses at the gene ends were 3 bases for V and 7 bases for J; bases not matched to a gene: 8. Germline loops: CDR1 DFQATT, CDR2 SNEGSKA (reference sequence).

This clonotype was found many times. The genes are TRBV5-1 and TRBJ2-5; TRBD1 might be the D (6 bases). Germline CDR1 SGHRS, CDR2 YFSETQ. V was clipped by 5 bases and J by 2 bases, with 13 bases between them. The CDR3 extends over 14 amino acids. The CDR3 bases are TGCGCCAGCAGGTTCGACAGGCAACAAGAGACCCAGTACTTC. It specifies CASRFDRQQETQYF. The entire variable domain, with the rest obtained from reference TRBV5-1 and TRBJ2-5, is as follows: KAGVTQTPRYLIKTRGQQVTLSCSPISGHRSVSWYQQTPGQGLQFLFEYFSETQRNKGNFPGRFSGRQFSNSRSEMNVSTLELGDSALYLCASRFDRQQETQYFGPGTRLLVL.

There are many counts of this clonotype. The chain carries TRBV5-6 and TRBJ2-7, with a possible D match to TRBD2 (6 bases). V lost 4 bases and J 6 bases, leaving 17 bases between the germline ends. The germline CDR1 and CDR2 sequences are SGHDT and YYEEEE. The CDR3 length is 14 residues. CDR3 bases: TGTGCCAGCAGCCTATCGGGACTCTCGTCCGAGCAGTACTTC. Translating it yields CASSLSGLSSEQYF.

This rearrangement joins TRBV5-1 to TRBJ1-5, with TRBD1 identical over 7 bases. The trim removed 0 bases at V and 7 bases at J, leaving 1 base unmatched. CDR1 and CDR2 (germline): SGHRS, YFSETQ. This CDR3 region has 13 residues. The DNA of the CDR3 is TGCGCCAGCAGCTTGGGACAGGGCCAGCCCCAGCATTTT. Protein: CASSLGQGQPQHF.

This clonotype was counted at least ten times. This chain uses TRBV5-1 with TRBJ2-2, with D unclear. The CDR3 spans 14 residues. Germline loops: CDR1 SGHRS, CDR2 YFSETQ. V dropped 5 bases and J dropped 0 bases, with 8 bases sitting between them. CDR3 in amino acids: CASRVSPNTGELFF. The CDR3 DNA reads as TGCGCCAGCAGAGTCTCTCCGAACACCGGGGAGCTGTTTTTT. Full variable domain (outside the CDR3, taken from reference TRBV5-1 and TRBJ2-2): KAGVTQTPRYLIKTRGQQVTLSCSPISGHRSVSWYQQTPGQGLQFLFEYFSETQRNKGNFPGRFSGRQFSNSRSEMNVSTLELGDSALYLCASRVSPNTGELFFGEGSRLTVL.

This clonotype has a count of ten or more. This chain connects TRBV11-1 to TRBJ2-2; D possibly uses TRBD1 or TRBD2 (5 bases each). V lost 1 base, J lost 6 bases, and 12 bases lay in between. CDR3 length: 15 amino acids. Germline CDR1 reads SGHAT; CDR2 reads FQDESV (reference sequence). CDR3 sequence reads: CASSLERGRSGELFF. CDR3 nucleotides: TGTGCCAGCAGCTTAGAGAGGGGACGATCCGGGGAGCTGTTTTTT.

This clonotype is judged medium-sized (0.01 to 0.1%). V usage is TRBV5-1 and J usage is TRBJ2-1; D call uncertain. V lost 0 bases and J 2 bases, leaving 6 bases between the germline ends. The CDR3 extends over 14 amino acids. Germline V lookup: CDR1 SGHRS, CDR2 YFSETQ. The CDR3 region is CASSLGPTYNEQFF. CDR3 sequence (DNA): TGCGCCAGCAGCTTGGGGCCAACCTACAATGAGCAGTTCTTC.

This clonotype has at least ten counts. CDR3 region: CASRTTGAPWNSPLHF. In nucleotides, the CDR3 is TGTGCCAGCAGGACCACAGGGGCTCCTTGGAATTCACCCCTCCACTTT. This chain uses TRBV6-2 or TRBV6-3 with TRBJ1-6, with TRBD1 matching over 7 bases. Germline assignment: CDR1 MNHEY and CDR2 SVGEGT. V shed 6 bases, J shed 7 bases, and the junction held 12 bases outside the gene matches. CDR3 size: 16 residues.

This clonotype was counted ten times or more. Here the CDR3 reads CASNKRRTGLDEQFF. The DNA of the CDR3 is TGTGCCAGCAACAAAAGGAGGACAGGCTTAGATGAGCAGTTCTTC. The gene calls are TRBV2 and TRBJ2-1; 7 bases agree with TRBD1. V lost 7 bases and J lost 8; bases outside the gene matches: 14. The CDR3 contains 15 residues. In germline, CDR1 is SNHLY, CDR2 FYNNEI.

On this clonotype itself: This may stem from a read error, because a much larger clone lies one nucleotide away. The V and J genes are TRBV6-1 and TRBJ1-1; 7 bases line up with TRBD1. This CDR3 is 15 amino acids long. Germline assignment: CDR1 MNHNS and CDR2 SASEGT. CDR3 nucleotides: TGTGCCAGCGGAGACAGGGTGGGGATGAACACTGAAGCTTCCTTT. Translation gives CASGDRVGMNTEASF.

This clonotype was seen at least ten times. The chain employs TRBV5-1 and TRBJ2-7; D perhaps matches TRBD2 (7 bases). Germline CDR1 and CDR2: SGHRS and YFSETQ. V dropped 2 bases and J dropped 7 bases, with 13 bases sitting between them. The CDR3 has 13 residues. DNA of the CDR3: TGCGCCAGCAGCTTTGCGGGGGCCCGGGAGCAGTACTTC. Protein: CASSFAGAREQYF.

At least ten counts were recorded for this clonotype. V gene TRBV20-1 combines with J gene TRBJ2-5; D is perhaps TRBD1 (6 bases). The ends were cut back, 2 bases at V and 2 bases at J, with 15 bases in the middle. This CDR3 has 15 residues. CDR1 is DFQATT, CDR2 SNEGSKA, per germline (reference sequence). The CDR3 region has the DNA TGCAGTGCTAGACAGACAGGACCTTCACAAGAGACCCAGTACTTC. Protein: CSARQTGPSQETQYF.

This clonotype was counted many times. The CDR3 reads CASSQVGEAFF. The CDR3 DNA reads TGTGCCAGCAGCCAAGTAGGAGAAGCTTTCTTT. The gene calls are TRBV3-1 and TRBJ1-1; D gene unclear. Trimming left V 1 base short and J 8 bases short, with 5 bases between. Germline V CDR1 and CDR2: LGHDT, YNNKEL (reference sequence). The CDR3 extends over 11 amino acids. The full variable domain, completed using reference TRBV3-1 and TRBJ1-1, is DTAVSQTPKYLVTQMGNDKSIKCEQNLGHDTMYWYKQDSKKFLKIMFSYNNKELIINETVPNRFSPKSPDKAHLNLHINSLELGDSAVYFCASSQVGEAFFGQGTRLTVV.

As concerns this clonotype: A much larger clone lies one base from this, so it may be a read error. V gene TRBV2 combines with J gene TRBJ2-7; 13 bases line up with TRBD2. With 6 bases clipped from V and 0 bases from J, the junction kept 11 bases outside the gene matches. The germline V gene has CDR1 SNHLY and CDR2 FYNNEI. The CDR3 has 18 residues. The chain's CDR3 is CASSGRPGLAGCSYEQYF. CDR3 nucleotides: TGTGCCAGCAGCGGACGCCCGGGACTAGCGGGGTGCTCCTACGAGCAGTACTTC. Variable domain in full (rest from reference TRBV2 and TRBJ2-7): EPEVTQTPSHQVTQMGQEVILRCVPISNHLYFYWYRQILGQKVEFLVSFYNNEISEKSEIFDDQFSVERPDGSNFTLKIRSTKLEDSAMYFCASSGRPGLAGCSYEQYFGPGTRLTVT.

This clonotype was counted ten times or more. The chain joins TRBV2 to TRBJ2-7, with D unclear. Germline CDR1 is SNHLY and CDR2 is FYNNEI. CDR3 length: 12 residues. Between the trimmed V and J ends, which lost 7 bases and 6 bases, there was a span of 13 bases. CDR3 in amino acids: CASTVFGAEQYF. In nucleotides, the CDR3 is TGTGCCAGCACCGTATTCGGAGCCGAGCAGTACTTC. The full variable domain, in which reference TRBV2 and TRBJ2-7 provide the parts outside the CDR3, is EPEVTQTPSHQVTQMGQEVILRCVPISNHLYFYWYRQILGQKVEFLVSFYNNEISEKSEIFDDQFSVERPDGSNFTLKIRSTKLEDSAMYFCASTVFGAEQYFGPGTRLTVT.

This clonotype was observed at least ten times. The V call is TRBV11-2, the J call TRBJ2-3; D uncertain. Germline loops: CDR1 SGHAT, CDR2 FQNNGV. This CDR3 is built from 12 residues. Trimming took 3 bases from V and 3 from J, leaving 4 bases between them. The CDR3 region has the DNA TGTGCCAGCAGCTTCCTAACAGATACGCAGTATTTT. This translates into CASSFLTDTQYF.

This clonotype was recorded at least ten times. The chain uses TRBV12-3 or TRBV12-4 and TRBJ2-7; D remains ambiguous. The CDR3 runs 11 residues. The germline V and J ends were trimmed by 3 bases and 6 bases, with 6 bases remaining between them. The CDR3 sequence: CASSFGGEQYF. CDR3 nucleotides: TGTGCCAGCAGTTTCGGCGGCGAGCAGTACTTC.

This clonotype has at least ten counts. This chain joins TRBV7-2 and TRBJ1-5; D remains ambiguous. V was clipped by 2 bases and J by 8 bases, with 10 bases between them. The V gene's germline CDR1 is SGHTA and CDR2 FQGNSA. The CDR3 consists of 13 residues. CDR3 in DNA: TGTGCCAGCAGCTTAAGAGGGCCAGAGCCCCAGCATTTT. Encoded protein: CASSLRGPEPQHF. Based on the CDR3 plus reference TRBV7-2 and TRBJ1-5, the full variable domain is GAGVSQSPSNKVTEKGKDVELRCDPISGHTALYWYRQSLGQGLEFLIYFQGNSAPDKSGLPSDRFSAERTGGSVSTLTIQRTQQEDSAVYLCASSLRGPEPQHFGDGTRLSIL.

Many counts were recorded for this clonotype. The chain combines TRBV3-1 with TRBJ2-3; D gene unclear. V was shortened by 4 bases and J by 9 bases, with 14 bases between the two germline ends. The CDR3 length is 13 residues. Germline assignment: CDR1 LGHDT and CDR2 YNNKEL (reference sequence). The CDR3 nucleotides read TGTGCCAGCAGCCGCTACAATGAGACCACGCAGTATTTT. This codes for CASSRYNETTQYF.

This clonotype was observed at least ten times. The chain has TRBV28 and TRBJ2-2, with D perhaps matching TRBD1 or TRBD2 (6 bases each). Germline CDR1 and CDR2: MDHEN and SYDVKM. With 5 bases removed from V and 11 bases from J, the gap between germline ends came to 27 bases. The CDR3 runs 17 residues. The CDR3, as DNA: TGTGCCAGCAGTCCTCCGGGGGCGGGTCTTATGCGGGCAGAGCTGTTTTTT. Translating it yields CASSPPGAGLMRAELFF. Complete variable domain (other parts from reference TRBV28 and TRBJ2-2): DVKVTQSSRYLVKRTGEKVFLECVQDMDHENMFWYRQDPGLGLRLIYFSYDVKMKEKGDIPEGYSVSREKKERFSLILESASTNQTSMYLCASSPPGAGLMRAELFFGEGSRLTVL.